One sample yielded the 31 T cell receptor beta chains listed below, sequenced in a study of T cells after yellow fever vaccination. TCRdb passed the 5' RACE reads through MiXCR, listing each CDR3 protein once. The table includes about 320,000 distinct CDR3 sequences, around 4.5% detected once. The sequenced sample was PBMCs, obtained 15 days after the yellow fever booster vaccination. These receptors all stem from a man younger than 35 who received the YFV17D yellow fever vaccine.

This clonotype occurred many times. The chain links TRBV6-5 to TRBJ2-7; weak D call: TRBD2 (5 bases). Per the germline V gene, CDR1 is MNHEY and CDR2 is SVGAGI. V lost 0 bases to trimming and J lost 2 bases, with 11 bases between them. The CDR3 runs 15 residues. The CDR3 region is CASSYSRTDPYEQYF. CDR3 DNA: TGTGCCAGCAGTTACTCGAGGACTGACCCCTACGAGCAGTACTTC.

This clonotype was seen many times. This rearrangement joins TRBV4-2 to TRBJ2-7, with a tentative D call TRBD1 (5 bases). V was pared by 0 bases and J by 3 bases, with 12 bases between. From germline, CDR1 is LGHNA and CDR2 YNFKEQ. The CDR3 is 15 residues long. CDR3 nucleotides: TGTGCCAGCAGCCAAGATTTGCAGGGCTACTACGAGCAGTACGTC. Its protein is CASSQDLQGYYEQYV.

For this clonotype: One end of the junction fails to match germline, which may point to a read error. V gene TRBV4-1 combines with J gene TRBJ1-1; a possible D gene is TRBD1 (5 bases). The CDR3 spans 18 residues. Germline V lookup: CDR1 MGHRA, CDR2 YSYEKL. CDR3 nucleotide sequence: TGCGCCAGCAGCAAAGACACTCGGGGTGGGACGGGTCGAACTGAAGCTTTCTTT. Amino acids: CASSKDTRGGTGRTEAFF.

This rearrangement joins TRBV5-1 to TRBJ2-3, with TRBD1 matching over 7 bases. The germline V gene has CDR1 SGHRS and CDR2 YFSETQ. The J segment lost 6 bases and the V segment lost 4 bases, leaving 5 bases of the junction unmatched. This CDR3 is 13 amino acids long. For the CDR3, the DNA is TGCGCCAGCAGCACGGGACAGACTGATACGCAGTATTTT. Protein sequence: CASSTGQTDTQYF.

This clonotype was seen repeatedly, ten times or more. This rearrangement joins TRBV19 to TRBJ2-2; D may be TRBD1 (5 bases). The V gene's germline CDR1 is LNHDA and CDR2 SQIVND (reference sequence). Trimming removed 5 bases at V and 0 bases at J, with 10 bases between. The length of the CDR3 is 15 residues. CDR3 amino acids: CASSGQTANTGELFF. DNA for the CDR3: TGTGCCAGTAGTGGCCAGACAGCGAACACCGGGGAGCTGTTTTTT.

The chain employs TRBV6-2 or TRBV6-3 and TRBJ2-3, with TRBD2 identical over 8 bases. Trimming cost V 3 bases and J 2 bases; bases outside gene matches: 10. The CDR3 has 17 residues. From germline, CDR1 is MNHEY and CDR2 SVGEGT. CDR3 sequence (DNA): TGTGCCAGCAGTTATTCTATGCCGGGGGGGAACACAGATACGCAGTATTTT. Its translation is CASSYSMPGGNTDTQYF.

This clonotype was seen ten or more times. V is TRBV21-1 and J is TRBJ1-4. TRBV21-1 is a listed pseudogene. This CDR3 comprises 8 residues. This CDR3 reads CASRVTLF. CDR3 DNA: TGTGCCAGCAGAGTTACCCTTTTT.

This clonotype occurred many times. The chain is built from TRBV4-3 and TRBJ2-1, with unresolved D. Trimming removed 5 bases at V and 12 bases at J, with 17 bases between. The CDR3 is 13 residues long. Germline values: CDR1 LGHNA, CDR2 YSLEER. The CDR3 nucleotides read TGCGCCAGCAGCGGTCTTGGGTTGAGAGGGCAGTTCTTC. This sequence encodes CASSGLGLRGQFF.

The chain recombines TRBV29-1 with TRBJ2-3, with no clear D. CDR1 is SQVTM, CDR2 ANQGSEA, per germline. Trimming removed 1 base from V and 5 bases from J, with 7 bases in between. The CDR3 has 12 amino acids. This CDR3 reads CSVEGLRDTQYF. CDR3 coding DNA: TGCAGCGTTGAAGGGTTAAGAGATACGCAGTATTTT.

This clonotype was seen a few times. V usage is TRBV6-5 and J usage is TRBJ1-4; maybe TRBD1 (5 bases). Germline CDR1 reads MNHEY; CDR2 reads SVGAGI. Trimming took off 6 bases at V and 7 bases at J, with 18 bases between the two ends. The CDR3 extends over 15 amino acids. The DNA for the CDR3 is TGTGCCAGCAGCGTGAATGGGGCGCAGATTGAAAAACTGTTTTTT. Its translation is CASSVNGAQIEKLFF.

This clonotype has only a few counts. V gene TRBV6-5 combines with J gene TRBJ2-6; D is uncertain. V gave up 0 bases and J gave up 0 bases, with 9 bases separating them. The CDR3 extends over 17 amino acids. Germline CDR1 reads MNHEY; CDR2 reads SVGAGI. CDR3 residues: CASSYSPAGSGANVLTF. DNA of the CDR3: TGTGCCAGCAGTTACTCTCCAGCCGGCTCTGGGGCCAACGTCCTGACTTTC.

CDR3 protein: CSVEWASYGYTF. CDR3 bases: TGCAGCGTTGAGTGGGCGTCCTATGGCTACACCTTC. The chain recombines TRBV29-1 with TRBJ1-2; no clear D. The CDR3 length is 12 residues. With 3 bases removed from V and 4 bases from J, the gap between germline ends came to 9 bases. In germline, CDR1 is SQVTM, CDR2 ANQGSEA.

This clonotype was recorded at least ten times. CDR3 nucleotides: TGTGCCAGCAGCACTCTAGCGGGGCGGGGCAATGAGCAGTTCTTC. It translates to CASSTLAGRGNEQFF. V usage is TRBV5-8 and J usage is TRBJ2-1, with 9 bases that match TRBD2. Per germline, CDR1 SGHTS and CDR2 YDEGEE. J gave up 6 bases and V 4 bases, and 8 bases lay outside the gene matches. The length of the CDR3 is 15 residues.

This clonotype showed up just a few times. The rearrangement links TRBV2 to TRBJ1-4, with a possible D match to TRBD1 (6 bases). The CDR3 has 14 residues. Trimming pared 9 bases from V and 2 bases from J, leaving 13 bases between. From germline, CDR1 is SNHLY and CDR2 FYNNEI. The CDR3 sequence is CASLTGNTNEKLFF. The CDR3 DNA follows: TGTGCCAGTTTAACAGGGAACACTAATGAAAAACTGTTTTTT.

V gene TRBV7-8 combines with J gene TRBJ1-5, with 7 bases aligning to TRBD1. This CDR3 region has 15 residues. Germline CDR1 is SGHVS and CDR2 is FQNEAQ. V lost 5 bases to trimming and J lost 2 bases; unmatched junction nucleotides: 6. The CDR3 protein is CASSHTGVGNQPQHF. The CDR3, as DNA: TGTGCCAGCAGCCATACAGGGGTGGGCAATCAGCCCCAGCATTTT.

J is TRBJ1-6 and V is TRBV11-2; the D is unclear. Germline V gene lookup returns CDR1 SGHAT and CDR2 FQNNGV. V was shortened by 2 bases and J by 8 bases, with 10 bases between the two germline ends. This CDR3 has 14 residues. The CDR3 sequence is CASSLNPYDSPLHF. CDR3 sequence (DNA): TGTGCCAGCAGCTTAAATCCATATGATTCACCCCTCCACTTT.

This clonotype was picked up a small number of times. The CDR3 sequence is CASSSFGANVLTF. The DNA for the CDR3 is TGTGCCAGCAGCTCCTTCGGGGCCAACGTCCTGACTTTC. V usage is TRBV6-2 or TRBV6-3 and J usage is TRBJ2-6; D is uncertain. Germline CDR1 MNHEY, CDR2 SVGEGT. V was cut by 6 bases and J by 4 bases, with 7 bases left in between. CDR3 size: 13 residues.

This clonotype was seen many times. The J gene is TRBJ1-6, the V gene TRBV6-5; D call uncertain. The ends were cut back, 2 bases at V and 9 bases at J, with 14 bases in the middle. The CDR3 spans 15 residues. Germline CDR1 is MNHEY and CDR2 is SVGAGI. The CDR3 bases are TGTGCCAGCAGTTACGATCGGGCCCAGCCTTCACCCCTCCACTTT. Protein product: CASSYDRAQPSPLHF.

This clonotype has a handful of counts. The V gene is TRBV5-4, the J gene TRBJ2-3; D perhaps matches TRBD2 (5 bases). Germline V gives CDR1 SGHNT, CDR2 YYREEE (reference sequence). This CDR3 has 15 residues. V was cut by 0 bases and J by 1 base, with 9 bases left in between. CDR3: CASSLGTRGTDTQYF. For the CDR3, the DNA is TGTGCCAGCAGCTTGGGAACTAGGGGCACAGATACGCAGTATTTT.

This clonotype was seen ten or more times. This chain connects TRBV5-1 to TRBJ2-3, with 11 bases identical to TRBD2. CDR3 length equals 14 residues. J gave up 6 bases and V 4 bases, and 4 bases lay outside the gene matches. Germline CDR1 and CDR2: SGHRS and YFSETQ. CDR3 sequence reads: CASSTSGGRDTQYF. CDR3 sequence (DNA): TGCGCCAGCAGCACTAGCGGGGGTAGGGATACGCAGTATTTT.

This clonotype has at least ten counts. The genes are TRBV6-5 and TRBJ2-2; TRBD1 matches at 8 bases. The CDR3 runs to 18 residues. After removal of 4 bases from V and 0 bases from J, the junction contained 10 bases not matched to a gene. Germline CDR1 MNHEY, CDR2 SVGAGI. CDR3: CASSLDPGGGSNTGELFF. In DNA, the CDR3 is TGTGCCAGCAGTTTGGACCCAGGGGGCGGATCGAACACCGGGGAGCTGTTTTTT.

This clonotype was detected ten times or more. CDR3 amino acids: CSARGGNEGRTQYF. DNA of the CDR3: TGCAGTGCTAGGGGGGGAAACGAGGGAAGGACCCAGTACTTC. V gene TRBV20-1 combines with J gene TRBJ2-5; tentative D call: TRBD2 (6 bases). Trimming shortened V by 3 bases and J by 7 bases, and 18 bases separated the two germline ends. Germline CDR1 reads DFQATT; CDR2 reads SNEGSKA (reference sequence). The CDR3 contains 14 residues.

This clonotype was recorded many times. The rearrangement joins TRBV4-1 to TRBJ1-5; no clear D gene. There are 14 residues in the CDR3. Germline CDR1 reads MGHRA; CDR2 reads YSYEKL. The V end lost 3 bases, the J end lost 1 base, and 7 bases lay between the germline ends. In nucleotides, the CDR3 is TGCGCCAGCAGCCAGGGTCGGAGCAATCAGCCCCAGCATTTT. Protein sequence: CASSQGRSNQPQHF.

This chain joins TRBV19 and TRBJ1-1; 11 bases fit TRBD1. Germline-derived CDR1 and CDR2 are LNHDA and SQIVND (reference sequence). V gave up 3 bases and J gave up 4 bases; unmatched junction bases: 10. This CDR3 spans 17 amino acids. The CDR3 is CASSIGQGAGITTEAFF. CDR3 DNA: TGTGCCAGTAGTATCGGACAGGGGGCTGGAATTACCACTGAAGCTTTCTTT.

This clonotype was observed many times. V gene TRBV9 combines with J gene TRBJ2-2; D unresolved. Between the trimmed V and J ends, which lost 6 bases and 4 bases, there was a span of 16 bases. This CDR3 contains 15 residues. CDR1 and CDR2 from the germline V gene are SGDLS and YYNGEE. The DNA of the CDR3 is TGTGCCAGCAACGTTGGGCCCAAAGCCACCGGGGAGCTGTTTTTT. This translates into CASNVGPKATGELFF.

This clonotype was detected ten times or more. The chain is built from TRBV7-2 and TRBJ2-3; 7 bases fit TRBD1. V dropped 8 bases and J dropped 4; count of bases not matched to a gene: 6. Germline-derived CDR1 and CDR2 are SGHTA and FQGNSA. The CDR3 sequence is 13 residues long. The CDR3 spells CASGNRGADTQYF. In DNA, the CDR3 is TGTGCCAGCGGTAACAGGGGTGCAGATACGCAGTATTTT.

This sequence joins TRBV12-3 or TRBV12-4 and TRBJ1-5, with a possible D match to TRBD1 (5 bases). The CDR3 runs 12 residues. Between the trimmed V and J ends, which lost 10 bases and 1 base, there was a span of 8 bases. CDR3 sequence reads: CATGRSNQPQHF. In DNA, the CDR3 is TGTGCCACAGGGCGAAGCAATCAGCCCCAGCATTTT.

J is TRBJ2-5 and V is TRBV5-1; TRBD2 agrees at 8 bases. J lost 5 bases, V lost 4 bases, and 13 bases had no gene match. The CDR3 loop spans 16 amino acids. Germline CDR1 reads SGHRS; CDR2 reads YFSETQ. In DNA, the CDR3 is TGCGCCAGCAGCCGGGAAGCGGGGGCCCACGGGGAGACCCAGTACTTC. Translated, it gives CASSREAGAHGETQYF.

This clonotype was recorded many times. The J gene is TRBJ2-7, the V gene TRBV27, with 9 bases matching TRBD1. The CDR3 contains 14 residues. The germline V gene has CDR1 MNHEY and CDR2 SMNVEV (reference sequence). After removal of 5 bases from V and 5 bases from J, the junction contained 7 bases not matched to a gene. In nucleotides, the CDR3 is TGTGCCAGCAGTCCGAACAGGGGGCTGGACGAGCAGTACGTC. This codes for CASSPNRGLDEQYV.

The rearrangement uses TRBV4-3 and TRBJ2-5; D gene uncertain. V lost 4 bases, J lost 4 bases, and 19 bases lay in between. The CDR3 is made up of 16 amino acids. From germline, CDR1 is LGHNA and CDR2 YSLEER. The CDR3 nucleotides read TGCGCCAGCAGCCTTTCCTGGCGGCTTGGCATAGAGACCCAGTACTTC. Translated, it gives CASSLSWRLGIETQYF.

This clonotype was detected many times. The chain uses TRBV10-3 and TRBJ2-7, with TRBD2 as a possible D gene (7 bases). The CDR3 runs 12 residues. Germline-derived CDR1 and CDR2 are ENHRY and SYGVKD. The V end was cut by 8 bases, the J end by 5 bases, with 13 bases between. CDR3 protein: CAIRGGENEQYV. The DNA of the CDR3 is TGTGCCATCCGAGGGGGGGAAAACGAGCAGTACGTC.